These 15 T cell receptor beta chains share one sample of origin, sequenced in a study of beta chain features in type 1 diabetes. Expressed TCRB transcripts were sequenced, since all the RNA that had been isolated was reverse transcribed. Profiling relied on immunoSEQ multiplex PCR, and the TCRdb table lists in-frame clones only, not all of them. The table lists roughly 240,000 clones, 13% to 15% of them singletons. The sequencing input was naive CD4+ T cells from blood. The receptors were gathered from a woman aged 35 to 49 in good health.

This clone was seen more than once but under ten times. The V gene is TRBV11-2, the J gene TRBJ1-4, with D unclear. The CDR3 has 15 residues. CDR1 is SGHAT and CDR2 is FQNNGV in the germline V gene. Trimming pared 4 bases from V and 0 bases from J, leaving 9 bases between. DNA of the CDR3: TGTGCCAGCAGCTCGGACTGGGCAACTAATGAAAAACTGTTTTTT. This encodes CASSSDWATNEKLFF.

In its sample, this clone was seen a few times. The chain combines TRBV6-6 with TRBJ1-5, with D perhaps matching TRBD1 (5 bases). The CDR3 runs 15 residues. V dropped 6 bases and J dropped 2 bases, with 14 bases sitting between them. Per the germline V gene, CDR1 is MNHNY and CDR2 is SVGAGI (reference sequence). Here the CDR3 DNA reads TGTGCCAGCAGGGACACTTTTGTTGGCAATCAGCCCCAGCATTTT. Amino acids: CASRDTFVGNQPQHF.

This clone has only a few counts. Here the CDR3 reads CASSFGQYEQYF. As DNA, the CDR3 is TGTGCCAGCAGTTTCGGACAGTACGAGCAGTACTTC. The genes are TRBV6-5 and TRBJ2-7, with a possible D match to TRBD1 (6 bases). V was cut by 4 bases and J by 4 bases, with 8 bases left in between. The CDR3 length is 12 residues. CDR1 MNHEY and CDR2 SVGAGI come from the germline V gene.

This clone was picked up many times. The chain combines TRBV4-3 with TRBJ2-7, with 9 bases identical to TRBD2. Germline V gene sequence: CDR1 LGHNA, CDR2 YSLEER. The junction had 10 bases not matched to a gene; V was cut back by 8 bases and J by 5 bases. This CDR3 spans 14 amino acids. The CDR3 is CASSHGTSRDEQYF. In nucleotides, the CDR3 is TGCGCCAGCTCTCATGGGACTAGCCGAGACGAGCAGTACTTC.

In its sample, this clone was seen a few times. Here the CDR3 reads CASSLRGGYNEQFF. CDR3 sequence (DNA): TGTGCCAGCAGCTTGCGCGGGGGGTACAATGAGCAGTTCTTC. The chain recombines TRBV13 with TRBJ2-1, with 8 bases fitting TRBD2. The CDR3 is made up of 14 amino acids. Germline CDR1 PRHDT, CDR2 FYEKMQ (reference sequence). The V segment lost 3 bases and the J segment 4 bases; nucleotides outside the gene matches: 2.

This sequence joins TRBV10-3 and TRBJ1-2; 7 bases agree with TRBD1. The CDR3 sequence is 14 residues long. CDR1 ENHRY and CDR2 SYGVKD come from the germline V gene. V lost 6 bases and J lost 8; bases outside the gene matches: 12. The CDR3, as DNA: TGTGCCATCAGCGAGACAGGGCCTTCGGAGGGCTACACCTTC. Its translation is CAISETGPSEGYTF.

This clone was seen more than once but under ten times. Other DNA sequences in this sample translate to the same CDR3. CDR3 DNA sequence: TGCAGCGCAGGACAGGGAGCCTACGAGCAGTACTTC. Translation: CSAGQGAYEQYF. The chain uses TRBV29-1 and TRBJ2-7; TRBD1 agrees at 8 bases. Per germline, CDR1 SQVTM and CDR2 ANQGSEA. V was pared by 7 bases and J by 2 bases, with 4 bases of the junction left unmatched. The CDR3 is made up of 12 amino acids.

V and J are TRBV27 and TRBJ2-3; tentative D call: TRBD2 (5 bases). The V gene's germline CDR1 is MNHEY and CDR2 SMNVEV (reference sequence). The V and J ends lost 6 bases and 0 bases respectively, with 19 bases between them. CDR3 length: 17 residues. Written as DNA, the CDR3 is TGTGCCAGCAGCCAGTTAGGACGGCGGGCTAGCACAGATACGCAGTATTTT. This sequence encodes CASSQLGRRASTDTQYF.

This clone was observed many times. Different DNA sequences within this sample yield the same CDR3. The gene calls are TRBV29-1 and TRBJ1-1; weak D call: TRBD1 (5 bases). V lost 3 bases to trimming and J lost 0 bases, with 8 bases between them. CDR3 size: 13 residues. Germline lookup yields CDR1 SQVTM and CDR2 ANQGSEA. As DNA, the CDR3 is TGCAGCGTTGACAGGGCTATGAACACTGAAGCTTTCTTT. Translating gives CSVDRAMNTEAFF.

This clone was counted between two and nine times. In nucleotides, the CDR3 is TGTGCCAGCAGCTTCAGTGACAGTCCATTCTATGGCTACACCTTC. It translates to CASSFSDSPFYGYTF. The chain couples TRBV7-9 to TRBJ1-2, with a weak D call TRBD1 (5 bases). The germline V gene encodes CDR1 SEHNR and CDR2 FQNEAQ (reference sequence). The ends were cut back, 3 bases at V and 4 bases at J, with 15 bases in the middle. This CDR3 is 15 amino acids long.

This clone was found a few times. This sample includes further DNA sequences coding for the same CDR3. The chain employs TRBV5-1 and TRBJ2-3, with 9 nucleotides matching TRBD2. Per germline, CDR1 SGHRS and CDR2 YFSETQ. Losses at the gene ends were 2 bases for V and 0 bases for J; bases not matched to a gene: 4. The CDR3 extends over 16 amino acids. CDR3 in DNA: TGCGCCAGCAGCTTCGGTCTAGCGGGGAGCACAGATACGCAGTATTTT. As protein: CASSFGLAGSTDTQYF.

The CDR3 region is CASRVGGSDSYNSPLHF. The CDR3 bases are TGTGCCAGCAGGGTGGGAGGGTCTGACTCCTATAATTCACCCCTCCACTTT. The chain employs TRBV27 and TRBJ1-6, with D hard to call. The CDR3 has 17 residues. Trimming left V 6 bases short and J 0 bases short, with 15 bases between. From germline, CDR1 is MNHEY and CDR2 SMNVEV (reference sequence).

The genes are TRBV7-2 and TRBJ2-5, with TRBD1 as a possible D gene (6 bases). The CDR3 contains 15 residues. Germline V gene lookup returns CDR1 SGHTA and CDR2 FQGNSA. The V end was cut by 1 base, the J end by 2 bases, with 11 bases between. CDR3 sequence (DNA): TGTGCCAGCAGCTTAGGGGTGCAGGGGCAAGAGACCCAGTACTTC. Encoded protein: CASSLGVQGQETQYF. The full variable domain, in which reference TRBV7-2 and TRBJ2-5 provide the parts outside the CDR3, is GAGVSQSPSNKVTEKGKDVELRCDPISGHTALYWYRQSLGQGLEFLIYFQGNSAPDKSGLPSDRFSAERTGGSVSTLTIQRTQQEDSAVYLCASSLGVQGQETQYFGPGTRLLVL.

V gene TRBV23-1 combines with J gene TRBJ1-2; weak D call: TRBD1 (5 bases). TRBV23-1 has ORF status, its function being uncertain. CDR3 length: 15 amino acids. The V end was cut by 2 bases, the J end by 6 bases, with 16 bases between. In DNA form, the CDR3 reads TGCGCCAGCAGTCAAGGCGGCCAGGGCTGGAATGGCTACACCTTC. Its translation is CASSQGGQGWNGYTF.

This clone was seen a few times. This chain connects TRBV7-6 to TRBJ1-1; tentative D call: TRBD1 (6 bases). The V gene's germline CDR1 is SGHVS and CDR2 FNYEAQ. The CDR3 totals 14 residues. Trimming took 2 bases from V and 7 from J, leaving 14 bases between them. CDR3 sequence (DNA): TGTGCCAGCAGCTTACAGGGGCCGAACGTTGAAGCTTTCTTT. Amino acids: CASSLQGPNVEAFF.